Presented here are 18 T cell receptor beta chains from one specimen sequenced in a study of beta chain features in type 1 diabetes (dated by TCRdb to the late 2010s). The library relied on the immunoSEQ multiplex PCR assay. The entire amount of isolated RNA was reverse transcribed using the High Capacity cDNA Reverse Transcription Kit, so the sequenced TCRB transcripts were expressed ones. The immuneACCESS repertoire file appears here via TCRdb, limited to in-frame rearrangements. These files lack a portion of the clones; in checked studies, under half of the deficit traces to unresolved V genes, and the cause of the others is not known. This sample is represented by about half a million clones; over 10% of them were singletons. Over 0.035% of the sample comes from the top ten. Material for sequencing was naive CD4+ T cells from blood. The meaning of the sample's cell subset or site label: true naive CD4+ T cells. These receptors were collected from a woman younger than 35 in good health.

The chain uses TRBV4-1 and TRBJ2-3; D gene uncertain. The V gene's germline CDR1 is MGHRA and CDR2 YSYEKL. The ends were cut back, 4 bases at V and 4 bases at J, with 9 bases in the middle. The CDR3 contains 13 residues. The CDR3 DNA follows: TGCGCCAGCAGCCCCAGGTGGGCAGATACGCAGTATTTT. This encodes CASSPRWADTQYF.

This clone was counted between two and nine times. The chain employs TRBV9 and TRBJ1-4; a weak D match, TRBD1 (5 bases). Germline CDR1 is SGDLS and CDR2 is YYNGEE. Trimming removed 6 bases at V and 2 bases at J, with 11 bases between. The CDR3 loop spans 14 amino acids. In nucleotides, the CDR3 is TGTGCCAGCACTAGGGGTTCGACTAATGAAAAACTGTTTTTT. This translates into CASTRGSTNEKLFF.

The genes are TRBV5-6 and TRBJ2-1; TRBD2 aligns across 12 bases. The CDR3 is made up of 16 amino acids. CDR1 SGHDT and CDR2 YYEEEE come from the germline V gene. Germline trimming cut 4 bases from V and 4 bases from J; bases unmatched to any gene: 6. The CDR3 sequence is CASSTRTSGIYNEQFF. CDR3 coding DNA: TGTGCCAGCAGCACAAGGACTAGCGGGATATACAATGAGCAGTTCTTC.

The chain combines TRBV5-6 with TRBJ2-7; no reliable D call. CDR1 is SGHDT, CDR2 YYEEEE, per germline. V shed 2 bases and J shed 7 bases, with 16 bases lying between them. This CDR3 region has 14 residues. The CDR3 spells CASSFRRMSNEQYV. Written as DNA, the CDR3 is TGTGCCAGCAGCTTTCGCCGGATGTCTAATGAGCAGTACGTC.

This clone was recorded once. The V call is TRBV9, the J call TRBJ1-1; D ambiguous. CDR1 and CDR2 (germline): SGDLS, YYNGEE. V was cut by 3 bases and J by 0 bases, with 15 bases left in between. This CDR3 comprises 16 residues. CDR3 protein: CASSATREELNTEAFF. As DNA, the CDR3 is TGTGCCAGCAGCGCAACCCGTGAGGAATTGAACACTGAAGCTTTCTTT.

This clone was found a few times. The rearrangement links TRBV5-4 to TRBJ2-1, with 9 bases aligning to TRBD2. The germline V gene encodes CDR1 SGHNT and CDR2 YYREEE (reference sequence). J was trimmed by 3 bases and V by 3 bases; bases with no gene match: 4. CDR3 length: 15 amino acids. For the CDR3, the DNA is TGTGCCAGCAGCTCGAGCGGGGGGCACTACAATGAGCAGTTCTTC. It is translated as CASSSSGGHYNEQFF.

This clone appeared a few times. CDR3 in amino acids: CASSVAGLAFDEQYF. The CDR3 DNA follows: TGTGCCAGCAGCGTAGCGGGACTAGCGTTCGACGAGCAGTACTTC. The V call is TRBV9, the J call TRBJ2-7; 10 positions agree with TRBD2. This CDR3 is built from 15 residues. The junction had 5 bases not matched to a gene; V was cut back by 0 bases and J by 5 bases. Germline V lookup: CDR1 SGDLS, CDR2 YYNGEE.

The sample holds a few counts of this clone. Here the CDR3 reads CSVNGGNTEAFF. CDR3 bases: TGCAGCGTTAACGGGGGAAACACTGAAGCTTTCTTT. J is TRBJ1-1 and V is TRBV29-1; TRBD1 might be the D (5 bases). The V and J ends lost 5 bases and 2 bases respectively, with 9 bases between them. CDR1 and CDR2 (germline): SQVTM, ANQGSEA. The CDR3 spans 12 residues.

The genes are TRBV7-2 and TRBJ2-3; 10 nucleotides agree with TRBD2. CDR1 and CDR2 (germline): SGHTA, FQGNSA. This CDR3 is built from 15 residues. With V trimmed by 2 bases and J by 6 bases, 5 bases remained unmatched. The CDR3 here is CASSLSLAGADTQYF. DNA for the CDR3: TGTGCCAGCAGCTTAAGTCTAGCGGGAGCGGATACGCAGTATTTT.

The V gene is TRBV28, the J gene TRBJ1-1, with D possibly being TRBD1 (5 bases). This CDR3 comprises 12 residues. V lost 5 bases, J lost 6 bases, and 10 bases lay in between. The germline V gene encodes CDR1 MDHEN and CDR2 SYDVKM. CDR3 DNA: TGTGCCAGCAGTCCCCGAGGGGCTGAAGCTTTCTTT. This translates into CASSPRGAEAFF.

This clone was seen more than once but under ten times. Because the CDR3's place on the DNA is in doubt, the DNA is left out and the CDR3 is given as listed by TCRdb. The chain uses TRBV7-3 and TRBJ2-7; TRBD2 is taken as the D call from the table, unchecked against the DNA. The CDR3 is 14 residues long, ends included. In germline, CDR1 is SGHTA, CDR2 FQGTGA. This CDR3 reads CASSFASGSLWKVF.

This clone has just a few counts. V and J are TRBV7-2 and TRBJ2-1, with TRBD2 matching 8 bases. V gave up 0 bases and J gave up 4 bases; unmatched junction bases: 5. The CDR3 sequence is 16 residues long. Germline lookup yields CDR1 SGHTA and CDR2 FQGNSA. The CDR3 nucleotides read TGTGCCAGCAGCTTAGCGGGGCGGGAGGCATACAATGAGCAGTTCTTC. Amino acid sequence: CASSLAGREAYNEQFF.

This sequence joins TRBV7-9 and TRBJ2-7; D is possibly TRBD1 (6 bases). The CDR3 totals 13 residues. Germline V gene sequence: CDR1 SEHNR, CDR2 FQNEAQ (reference sequence). CDR3 in amino acids: CASSSQRQASRAV. The CDR3 DNA reads as TGTGCCAGCAGCTCGCAGAGACAGGCCTCGAGGGCCGTC.

The chain carries TRBV7-2 and TRBJ2-5; maybe TRBD2 (6 bases). This CDR3 is built from 15 residues. Trimming stripped 4 bases from V and 4 bases from J, with 16 bases between. CDR1 SGHTA and CDR2 FQGNSA come from the germline V gene. DNA of the CDR3: TGTGCCAGCAGCTCACACCCGGGACTTCTAGAGACCCAGTACTTC. Its translation is CASSSHPGLLETQYF.

V and J are TRBV29-1 and TRBJ2-5; D is unresolved. From germline, CDR1 is SQVTM and CDR2 ANQGSEA. This CDR3 is 12 amino acids long. V lost 2 bases and J lost 5, with 9 bases in between. The CDR3 coding sequence is TGCAGCGTTGAATCCGGGTCCGAGACCCAGTACTTC. This codes for CSVESGSETQYF.

The rearrangement uses TRBV4-3 and TRBJ2-3; TRBD2 is a possible D gene (6 bases). CDR1 LGHNA and CDR2 YSLEER come from the germline V gene. This CDR3 is built from 16 residues. The ends were cut back, 4 bases at V and 0 bases at J, with 14 bases in the middle. The CDR3 DNA reads as TGCGCCAGCAGCCGCAGACTAGTCGCTAGCACAGATACGCAGTATTTT. It codes for CASSRRLVASTDTQYF.

The chain is built from TRBV2 and TRBJ1-5, with D possibly matching TRBD1 (5 bases). Trimming left V 10 bases short and J 4 bases short, with 20 bases between. Germline V CDR1 and CDR2: SNHLY, FYNNEI. The CDR3 runs to 15 residues. CDR3 residues: CATRDRGTPNQPQHF. The DNA of the CDR3 is TGTGCCACGCGTGATAGGGGAACTCCTAATCAGCCCCAGCATTTT.

This clone has ten or more counts. CDR3 bases: TGTGCCTGGACTTCGGCCCGCGTAGGACGCTCCTACAATGAGCAGTTCTTC. Translated: CAWTSARVGRSYNEQFF. This chain links TRBV30 with TRBJ2-1; D call uncertain. CDR3 size: 17 residues. Germline assignment: CDR1 GTSNPN and CDR2 SVGIG (reference sequence). Trimming removed 4 bases from V and 0 bases from J, with 19 bases in between.